This T cell receptor (beta chain) was documented in a study of brain metastases from non-small cell lung cancer (dated by TCRdb to 2018 to 2020). Turning to the overall study: The study profiled the immune microenvironment of paired resected primary tumors and brain metastases taken from patients with non-small-cell lung cancer. Broader findings and caveats from the paper: Compared with the matched primary tumors, T-cell clones appeared to be expanded in roughly 60% of brain metastases. Paired brain metastases and primary tumors largely shared TCR repertoires, although T-cell densities in the metastases were sparse. Lower T-cell infiltration was exhibited by brain metastases compared with primary tumors (P < 0.001).

A cohort of fewer than 40 patients with surgically resected non-small-cell lung cancer, for whom both primary tumor and brain metastasis specimens were available, was included. The tumor specimens used were formalin-fixed, paraffin-embedded tissues taken from archives. CDR1 SGHNT and CDR2 YYREEE are derived from the germline V gene (reference sequence). Spanning cysteine to phenylalanine, the CDR3 consists of 14 amino acids. Only the CDR3 part of the read is kept: 42 bases, read in frame from the first base. From V the trimming removes 5 bases and from J it removes 2 bases, while the gene matches leave 4 bases of the junction unaccounted for. Library generation was performed with the immunoSEQ multiplex PCR assay. T-cell receptor beta chain repertoire sequencing was performed alongside a 770-gene immune expression panel. TCRdb carries this immuneACCESS record with in-frame sequences only. Its versions omit some clonotypes, under half of them owing to an unresolved V gene in the studies checked, with the rest unexplained. This sample holds approximately 5,000 clones; around 85% were observed only once. Jointly, the top ten make up about 5.4% of the sample.

Concerning this clone itself: Its binding antigen is unknown. The record has no base qualities; no much larger clone is one base away.

This sequence uses TRBV5-4 and TRBJ2-5; 9 central bases correspond to TRBD1. The sequencing input was primary lung tumor tissue. Interpreted using the paper, the cell subset or site label stands for: primary lung tumor paired with brain metastasis. The sequence came from a donor aged 40 or over with non-small cell lung cancer. This receptor carries the CDR3 CASRFGQGQETQYF. DNA sequence: TGTGCCAGCAGGTTCGGACAGGGGCAAGAGACCCAGTACTTC.